This TCR beta chain was captured in a study of shared clonotypes between healthy human individuals. This clone was counted a few times. The sample carries other DNA sequences with the same CDR3. V dropped 1 base and J dropped 1 base, with 8 bases sitting between them. CDR1 and CDR2 from the germline V gene are SGHRS and YFSETQ. The CDR3 sequence is 14 residues long. It was 300 ng DNA, some 33,000 T cell genomes, that went into each replicate PCR of unsorted PBMC. Sequencing of unsorted PBMC DNA was carried out using ten immunoSEQ deep assay plates. Assay used: immunoSEQ multiplex PCR; TCRdb lists only in-frame clones, some missing. The sample holds more than 450,000 clones, around 74% seen once.

The TCR sequence derives from a woman aged 40 to 50 in good health. Some clones in this sample may be carry-over from other donors' samples. The sequencing input was PBMCs. J is TRBJ1-1 and V is TRBV5-1; D not resolved. In nucleotides, the CDR3 is TGCGCCAGCAGCTTGTCGAGAGGGAACACTGAAGCTTTCTTT. Translation gives CASSLSRGNTEAFF.